The 28 T cell receptor beta chains in this list originate from one sample, sequenced in a study of shared clonotypes between healthy human individuals. Clones were sequenced by immunoSEQ multiplex PCR, and TCRdb holds only the in-frame ones, with some missing. Among fewer than 350,000 clones listed, 80% to 90% were seen once. The sequenced material came from memory CD8+ T cells sorted from blood. Subset reported: CD45RO+ cells pooled with CCR7-negative TemRA cells. These receptors originate from a man aged 18 to 35 in good health.

The chain links TRBV2 to TRBJ2-7; 7 nucleotides align to TRBD2. Germline loops: CDR1 SNHLY, CDR2 FYNNEI. Trimming at V came to 6 bases and at J to 4 bases, leaving 12 bases not matched to a gene. This CDR3 contains 15 residues. The CDR3 is CASRVVASGTYEQYF. The CDR3 DNA is TGTGCCAGCAGGGTGGTGGCTAGCGGAACATACGAGCAGTACTTC.

This rearrangement joins TRBV4-3 to TRBJ2-7, with D hard to call. The length of the CDR3 is 13 residues. Germline lookup yields CDR1 LGHNA and CDR2 YSLEER. The germline V and J ends were trimmed by 1 base and 3 bases, with 7 bases remaining between them. The CDR3 bases are TGCGCCAGCAGCCAAGGGTCGGGCTACGAGCAGTACTTC. It specifies CASSQGSGYEQYF.

Details on this clone: The sample carries other DNA sequences with the same CDR3. The chain links TRBV27 to TRBJ2-7; maybe TRBD1 (6 bases). With 5 bases removed from V and 0 bases from J, the gap between germline ends came to 8 bases. From germline, CDR1 is MNHEY and CDR2 SMNVEV (reference sequence). This CDR3 has 13 residues. DNA for the CDR3: TGTGCCAGCAGTATACAGGGCTCCTACGAGCAGTACTTC. Protein product: CASSIQGSYEQYF.

The chain links TRBV15 to TRBJ1-2, with 8 bases that match TRBD1. Germline loops: CDR1 LNHNV, CDR2 YYDKDF (reference sequence). V was pared by 4 bases and J by 7 bases, with 11 bases of the junction left unmatched. This CDR3 comprises 15 residues. CDR3 sequence: CATSTPFQGAPGYTF. The CDR3 region has the DNA TGTGCCACCAGCACTCCCTTTCAGGGGGCGCCTGGCTACACCTTC.

The chain recombines TRBV30 with TRBJ1-2; the D is unclear. The CDR3 runs to 14 residues. Germline CDR1 reads GTSNPN; CDR2 reads SVGIG (reference sequence). V lost 0 bases, J lost 1 base, and 9 bases lay in between. CDR3 DNA sequence: TGTGCCTGGAGTGTGGGTCAGGTTAACTATGGCTACACCTTC. Translated: CAWSVGQVNYGYTF.

The rearrangement links TRBV10-3 to TRBJ1-1; D ambiguous. This CDR3 is built from 15 residues. V lost 0 bases to trimming and J lost 4 bases, with 12 bases between them. CDR1 and CDR2 from the germline V gene are ENHRY and SYGVKD. The CDR3 DNA follows: TGTGCCATCAGTGAGTCTGTGGGATTGGGCACTGAAGCTTTCTTT. It translates to CAISESVGLGTEAFF.

The count of this clone is one. V gene TRBV6-5 combines with J gene TRBJ2-6; D possibly corresponds to TRBD1 (5 bases). Germline-derived CDR1 and CDR2 are MNHEY and SVGAGI. This CDR3 comprises 15 residues. Trimming took off 0 bases at V and 2 bases at J, with 5 bases between the two ends. CDR3 in amino acids: CASSYSGAGANVLTF. CDR3 sequence (DNA): TGTGCCAGCAGTTACTCAGGGGCTGGGGCCAACGTCCTGACTTTC.

This clone appeared a single time. The V call is TRBV10-3, the J call TRBJ2-7; D unclear. The CDR3 is made up of 16 amino acids. Germline values: CDR1 ENHRY, CDR2 SYGVKD. V gave up 0 bases and J gave up 0 bases, with 12 bases separating them. The CDR3 loop reads CAISESERTASYEQYF. The CDR3 DNA is TGTGCCATCAGTGAGTCTGAGCGAACCGCCTCCTACGAGCAGTACTTC.

This clone turned up a few times. The chain uses TRBV7-2 and TRBJ2-1; a possible D gene is TRBD2 (6 bases). Trimming stripped 4 bases from V and 2 bases from J, with 18 bases between. Germline lookup yields CDR1 SGHTA and CDR2 FQGNSA. The CDR3 runs to 17 residues. CDR3 protein: CASSSRGTFSAYNEQFF. The CDR3 coding sequence is TGTGCCAGCAGCTCTCGGGGGACTTTTTCCGCCTACAATGAGCAGTTCTTC.

The chain has TRBV5-6 and TRBJ2-7, with no clear D. The V and J ends lost 2 bases and 2 bases respectively, with 2 bases between them. CDR1 is SGHDT and CDR2 is YYEEEE in the germline V gene. This CDR3 contains 11 residues. For the CDR3, the DNA is TGTGCCAGCAGCTTCCCCTACGAGCAGTACTTC. Protein: CASSFPYEQYF.

For the CDR3, the DNA is TGTGCCAGCAGTGAGGCCGGGCAGGGGGCTTACAATGAGCAGTTCTTC. Translation: CASSEAGQGAYNEQFF. J is TRBJ2-1 and V is TRBV25-1; the match to TRBD1 covers 8 bases. Germline CDR1 reads MGHDK; CDR2 reads SYGVNS. This CDR3 has 16 residues. V was clipped by 3 bases and J by 4 bases; unmatched bases: 8.

The count of this clone is one. The gene calls are TRBV5-6 and TRBJ1-1; 7 nucleotides line up with TRBD1. Germline V gives CDR1 SGHDT, CDR2 YYEEEE. The J segment lost 1 base and the V segment lost 4 bases, leaving 10 bases of the junction unmatched. The CDR3 loop spans 16 amino acids. The DNA of the CDR3 is TGTGCCAGCAGCCTACTAAGGACAGGAGGGAACACTGAAGCTTTCTTT. It translates to CASSLLRTGGNTEAFF. The full variable domain, its missing parts supplied by reference TRBV5-6 and TRBJ1-1, is DAGVTQSPTHLIKTRGQQVTLRCSPKSGHDTVSWYQQALGQGPQFIFQYYEEEERQRGNFPDRFSGHQFPNYSSELNVNALLLGDSALYLCASSLLRTGGNTEAFFGQGTRLTVV.

The rearrangement links TRBV6-6 to TRBJ2-1, with TRBD1 matching 7 bases. The CDR3 spans 16 residues. With V trimmed by 0 bases and J by 9 bases, 11 bases remained unmatched. Germline V gene data show CDR1 as MNHNY and CDR2 as SVGAGI (reference sequence). CDR3 DNA: TGTGCCAGCAGTTACTCGTTGACAGGGAGTAGGGTTGAGCAGTTCTTC. This sequence encodes CASSYSLTGSRVEQFF.

The chain employs TRBV5-6 and TRBJ1-2, with 7 bases that match TRBD1. Germline CDR1 SGHDT, CDR2 YYEEEE. This CDR3 region has 14 residues. V shed 3 bases, J shed 1 base, and the junction held 3 bases outside the gene matches. CDR3 protein: CASSWGQRNYGYTF. The CDR3 DNA follows: TGTGCCAGCAGCTGGGGACAGCGTAACTATGGCTACACCTTC.

On this clone: The sample holds other DNA sequences that translate to the same CDR3. The chain has TRBV4-1 and TRBJ1-1; D remains unclear. CDR1 and CDR2 from the germline V gene are MGHRA and YSYEKL. The CDR3 consists of 13 residues. Deletions cut 2 bases from V and 0 bases from J, with 4 bases between. The chain's CDR3 is CASSQTVNTEAFF. The CDR3 DNA reads as TGCGCCAGCAGCCAAACAGTGAACACTGAAGCTTTCTTT.

In the case of this clone: The sample has other DNA sequences that encode this CDR3 too. This sequence joins TRBV5-1 and TRBJ2-3, with TRBD1 matching over 7 bases. The CDR3 loop spans 14 amino acids. Germline V gene data show CDR1 as SGHRS and CDR2 as YFSETQ. With 3 bases clipped from V and 1 base from J, the junction kept 2 bases outside the gene matches. CDR3 sequence (DNA): TGCGCCAGCAGCTCCGGACAGGGCACAGATACGCAGTATTTT. It translates to CASSSGQGTDTQYF.

DNA for the CDR3: TGTGCCAGCAGCTTGGTGGACGGCAATTCACCCCTCCACTTT. Residues: CASSLVDGNSPLHF. This sequence joins TRBV5-4 and TRBJ1-6; D remains ambiguous. The V gene's germline CDR1 is SGHNT and CDR2 YYREEE (reference sequence). The V and J ends lost 0 bases and 7 bases respectively, with 8 bases between them. The CDR3 totals 14 residues. Supplemented by reference TRBV5-4 and TRBJ1-6, the full variable domain reads ETGVTQSPTHLIKTRGQQVTLRCSSQSGHNTVSWYQQALGQGPQFIFQYYREEENGRGNFPPRFSGLQFPNYSSELNVNALELDDSALYLCASSLVDGNSPLHFGNGTRLTVT.

Comment on this clone: Within the sample, other DNA sequences also encode this same CDR3. This chain links TRBV6-5 with TRBJ2-7; no firm D call. In germline, CDR1 is MNHEY, CDR2 SVGAGI. CDR3 size: 13 residues. Trimming pared 0 bases from V and 2 bases from J, leaving 5 bases between. CDR3 sequence: CASSYSQAYEQYF. The CDR3 bases are TGTGCCAGCAGTTACTCCCAGGCCTACGAGCAGTACTTC.

The chain uses TRBV6-5 and TRBJ2-7; 10 positions agree with TRBD2. This CDR3 contains 15 residues. Unmatched junction bases numbered 9, after V lost 6 bases and J lost 4 bases. In germline, CDR1 is MNHEY, CDR2 SVGAGI. Here the CDR3 DNA reads TGTGCCAGCAGACCTACCGTAGCGGGAGGATACGAGCAGTACTTC. Its translation: CASRPTVAGGYEQYF.

This chain links TRBV19 with TRBJ2-2; 8 positions agree with TRBD2. Germline CDR1 reads LNHDA; CDR2 reads SQIVND (reference sequence). There are 16 residues in the CDR3. J gave up 7 bases and V 6 bases, and 13 bases lay outside the gene matches. The CDR3 loop reads CASSSREAGESGELFF. CDR3 bases: TGTGCCAGTAGCAGCCGGGAAGCGGGGGAGAGCGGGGAGCTGTTTTTT.

This rearrangement joins TRBV6-5 to TRBJ2-2; no clear D gene. The CDR3 consists of 11 residues. The germline CDR1 and CDR2 sequences are MNHEY and SVGAGI. V lost 7 bases to trimming and J lost 3 bases, with 3 bases between them. The CDR3 protein is CASTHTGELFF. In nucleotides, the CDR3 is TGTGCCAGCACCCACACCGGGGAGCTGTTTTTT.

The genes are TRBV10-1 and TRBJ1-3; no firm D call. V was trimmed by 6 bases and J by 6 bases, leaving 21 bases between them. The CDR3 extends over 16 amino acids. The germline gives CDR1 WNHNN, CDR2 SYGVQD (reference sequence). CDR3 sequence (DNA): TGCGCCAGCAGCGAAAAGACTGGGCAAAAACTAAACACCATATATTTT. It yields the protein CASSEKTGQKLNTIYF.

The chain has TRBV28 and TRBJ1-5; 8 nucleotides match TRBD1. This CDR3 has 18 residues. Germline V lookup: CDR1 MDHEN, CDR2 SYDVKM. V shed 5 bases and J 0 bases; nucleotides not matched to a gene: 12. The CDR3 here is CASSHPRTGFGSNQPQHF. The CDR3, as DNA: TGTGCCAGCAGTCATCCCAGGACAGGGTTTGGTAGCAATCAGCCCCAGCATTTT.

The V gene is TRBV2, the J gene TRBJ1-5, with a weak D call TRBD1 (6 bases). With 3 bases removed from V and 0 bases from J, the gap between germline ends came to 9 bases. CDR3 length: 15 amino acids. CDR1 and CDR2 (germline): SNHLY, FYNNEI. CDR3 in amino acids: CASSDWTASNQPQHF. CDR3 nucleotide sequence: TGTGCCAGCAGTGACTGGACAGCTAGCAATCAGCCCCAGCATTTT.

The chain has TRBV9 and TRBJ1-5; D call uncertain. V lost 3 bases, J lost 0 bases, and 7 bases lay in between. Germline lookup yields CDR1 SGDLS and CDR2 YYNGEE. The CDR3 has 14 residues. As DNA, the CDR3 is TGTGCCAGCAGCGCCGTCGATAGCAATCAGCCCCAGCATTTT. Translation gives CASSAVDSNQPQHF.

The genes are TRBV27 and TRBJ1-2; no reliable D call. The CDR3 is made up of 14 amino acids. Between the trimmed V and J ends, which lost 0 bases and 7 bases, there was a span of 12 bases. The germline gives CDR1 MNHEY, CDR2 SMNVEV (reference sequence). CDR3: CASSLSGGLSGYTF. In nucleotides, the CDR3 is TGTGCCAGCAGTTTATCGGGAGGGTTGAGTGGCTACACCTTC.

This rearrangement joins TRBV19 to TRBJ1-2; 7 nucleotides agree with TRBD1. The CDR3 sequence is 15 residues long. The germline V gene encodes CDR1 LNHDA and CDR2 SQIVND (reference sequence). V was clipped by 6 bases and J by 4 bases; unmatched bases: 11. DNA for the CDR3: TGTGCCAGTAGCCACGGAGCGACAGGGATCTATGGCTACACCTTC. Translating gives CASSHGATGIYGYTF.

The chain links TRBV6-5 to TRBJ2-1, with unresolved D. V lost 0 bases and J 5 bases, leaving 8 bases between the germline ends. The germline gives CDR1 MNHEY, CDR2 SVGAGI. CDR3 size: 14 residues. CDR3 amino acids: CASSYSNENNEQFF. CDR3 sequence (DNA): TGTGCCAGCAGTTACTCGAACGAAAACAATGAGCAGTTCTTC.